The 10 T cell receptor beta chains reported below all come from one sample, sequenced in a study of response to subunit inactivated influenza vaccine. MiXCR, run by TCRdb on the RT-PCR reads, gives a single entry per CDR3 protein. The sample has roughly 570,000 distinct CDR3 sequences; 14% are singletons. Sequenced here: PBMCs from blood, sampled 11 to 12 days after vaccination. The source is a man aged 50 or older who received an inactivated influenza vaccine.

The chain recombines TRBV4-2 with TRBJ2-2; possible D gene TRBD1, 6 bases. This CDR3 comprises 17 residues. The V gene's germline CDR1 is LGHNA and CDR2 YNFKEQ. Trimming took 0 bases from V and 8 from J, leaving 19 bases between them. The CDR3 coding sequence is TGTGCCAGCAGCCAAGAAGAGGCAGGGGCCGCGACAGGGGAGCTGTTTTTT. Its translation: CASSQEEAGAATGELFF.

The chain has TRBV11-2 and TRBJ2-3; no reliable D call. Germline CDR1 reads SGHAT; CDR2 reads FQNNGV. The CDR3 sequence is 15 residues long. V was clipped by 1 base and J by 1 base, with 9 bases between them. The CDR3 nucleotides read TGTGCCAGCAGCTTAGGTTTCCAGGGCACAGATACGCAGTATTTT. It translates to CASSLGFQGTDTQYF. Drawing the rest from reference TRBV11-2 and TRBJ2-3, the complete variable domain is EAGVAQSPRYKIIEKRQSVAFWCNPISGHATLYWYQQILGQGPKLLIQFQNNGVVDDSQLPKDRFSAERLKGVDSTLKIQPAKLEDSAVYLCASSLGFQGTDTQYFGPGTRLTVL.

This clonotype has just a few counts. CDR3 region: CASSVNRDRKREQYF. The CDR3, as DNA: TGTGCCAGCAGCGTCAACCGGGACAGGAAGCGCGAGCAGTACTTC. The chain joins TRBV7-9 to TRBJ2-7; 8 positions match TRBD1. With 5 bases clipped from V and 6 bases from J, the junction kept 12 bases outside the gene matches. The CDR3 has 15 residues. In germline, CDR1 is SEHNR, CDR2 FQNEAQ (reference sequence).

This clonotype was detected many times. The chain combines TRBV10-3 with TRBJ2-7, with TRBD1 as a possible D gene (6 bases). CDR3 size: 13 residues. The V end lost 4 bases, the J end lost 7 bases, and 14 bases lay between the germline ends. Germline assignment: CDR1 ENHRY and CDR2 SYGVKD. Written as DNA, the CDR3 is TGTGCCATCAGTGTACAGGGTCCTAGGGAGCAGTACTTC. Amino acid sequence: CAISVQGPREQYF.

This clonotype has a handful of counts. The gene calls are TRBV30 and TRBJ1-1; no clear D gene. The CDR3 is 14 amino acids. Germline V gene lookup returns CDR1 GTSNPN and CDR2 SVGIG (reference sequence). Trimming shortened V by 3 bases and J by 5 bases, and 16 bases separated the two germline ends. The CDR3 coding sequence is TGTGCCTGGAGGTCATCGAGGGCCTGGACTGAAGCTTTCTTT. Protein product: CAWRSSRAWTEAFF.

V and J are TRBV12-3 or TRBV12-4 and TRBJ2-5; D gene ambiguous. Trimming shortened V by 2 bases and J by 2 bases, and 12 bases separated the two germline ends. The CDR3 spans 15 residues. The CDR3 region is CASSLTRRGQETQYF. Written as DNA, the CDR3 is TGTGCCAGCAGTTTAACCCGCCGAGGACAAGAGACCCAGTACTTC.

The chain links TRBV7-8 to TRBJ2-7; possibly TRBD1 or TRBD2 for D (5 bases each). The length of the CDR3 is 14 residues. Germline CDR1 SGHVS, CDR2 FQNEAQ. V was cut by 6 bases and J by 2 bases, with 14 bases left in between. The CDR3 reads CASSSGAVPYEQYF. CDR3 in DNA: TGTGCCAGCAGTTCCGGGGCGGTACCCTACGAGCAGTACTTC.

The V call is TRBV7-2, the J call TRBJ1-3; a possible D gene is TRBD1 (6 bases). V lost 5 bases to trimming and J lost 1 base, with 12 bases between them. This CDR3 has 15 residues. CDR1 is SGHTA, CDR2 FQGNSA, per germline. The CDR3 DNA reads TGTGCCAGCAGCCGGGACACTAGGTCTGGAAACACCATATATTTT. Translated, it gives CASSRDTRSGNTIYF.

The V call is TRBV7-2, the J call TRBJ2-7; D might be TRBD1 or TRBD2, each matching 5 bases. There are 15 residues in the CDR3. CDR1 and CDR2 from the germline V gene are SGHTA and FQGNSA. Deletions cut 0 bases from V and 3 bases from J, with 12 bases between. DNA of the CDR3: TGTGCCAGCAGCTTAGCCGGGACCAGGAACTACGAGCAGTACTTC. Amino acid sequence: CASSLAGTRNYEQYF. Complete variable domain (other parts from reference TRBV7-2 and TRBJ2-7): GAGVSQSPSNKVTEKGKDVELRCDPISGHTALYWYRQSLGQGLEFLIYFQGNSAPDKSGLPSDRFSAERTGGSVSTLTIQRTQQEDSAVYLCASSLAGTRNYEQYFGPGTRLTVT.

The table lists this clonotype with a few counts. The chain employs TRBV15 and TRBJ2-1; 8 nucleotides line up with TRBD2. The V and J ends lost 0 bases and 3 bases, in that order; junction bases with no gene match: 16. CDR3 length: 20 amino acids. Germline values: CDR1 LNHNV, CDR2 YYDKDF (reference sequence). This CDR3 reads CATSRETQSGRVAYYNEQFF. The CDR3 coding sequence is TGTGCCACCAGCAGAGAGACCCAAAGCGGGAGAGTTGCCTACTACAATGAGCAGTTCTTC.